A selection of T cell receptor beta chains follows, all from one sample in a study of T cell responses to AZD1222 COVID-19 vaccine. The method was immunoSEQ multiplex PCR; TCRdb's version includes in-frame clones alone and lacks a portion of them. Seen here are 85,000 to 130,000 clones, approximately 93% observed once, and the top ten hold 4.5% to 5%. The sequenced sample was peripheral blood, obtained on day 0 of AZD1222 vaccination. These receptor sequences come from an adult in good health. CDR3s include the opening cysteine and the closing phenylalanine or tryptophan. Each record gives: clone size, D gene, V gene, CDR3 length, J gene, CDR3 protein, CDR3 DNA. The D gene is left open where the match is weak. Not all rows give a size; the values are once, few, many and, for expanded clones, a class.

NA	TRBD2	TRBV11-3	16	TRBJ2-1	CASNEAGTSGRVEQFF	TGTGCCAGCAACGAGGCCGGGACTAGCGGGAGGGTTGAGCAGTTCTTC
NA	NA	TRBV11-1	17	TRBJ2-1	CASSLASGTDAYNEQFF	TGTGCCAGCAGCTTAGCGTCTGGGACGGATGCCTACAATGAGCAGTTCTTC
NA	TRBD2	TRBV3-1/TRBV3-2	15	TRBJ2-5	CASSQLLAGKETQYF	TGTGCCAGCAGCCAATTACTAGCGGGAAAGGAGACCCAGTACTTC
NA	TRBD2	TRBV7-3	15	TRBJ2-1	CASSLRREAYNEQFF	TGTGCCAGCAGCCTCCGGCGGGAGGCCTACAATGAGCAGTTCTTC
once	NA	TRBV19	11	TRBJ1-2	CASRGAHGYTF	TGTGCCAGCCGGGGCGCTCATGGCTACACCTTC
NA	TRBD1	TRBV10-2	15	TRBJ2-7	CASSTPGQALLGQYF	TGCGCCAGCAGTACCCCGGGACAGGCCCTATTGGGGCAGTACTTC
NA	TRBD2	TRBV3-1/TRBV3-2	14	TRBJ2-1	CASSLGTSDNEQFF	TGTGCCAGCAGTCTTGGAACTAGCGACAATGAGCAGTTCTTC
NA	NA	TRBV9	16	TRBJ2-1	CASSVGGGRTHNEQFF	TGTGCCAGCAGCGTAGGAGGGGGGAGAACACACAATGAGCAGTTCTTC
NA	NA	TRBV19	14	TRBJ1-4	CASTPDSTNEKLFF	TGTGCCAGTACTCCCGACAGCACTAATGAAAAACTGTTTTTT
NA	NA	TRBV9	12	TRBJ2-3	CASSASQDTQYF	TGTGCCAGCAGCGCCTCCCAAGATACGCAGTATTTT
once	NA	TRBV7-9	13	TRBJ2-3	CASNPHSTDTQYF	TGTGCCAGCAACCCCCATAGCACAGATACGCAGTATTTT
NA	TRBD2	TRBV9	15	TRBJ2-5	CASSRGTSGEETQYF	TGTGCCAGCAGCAGAGGGACTAGCGGAGAAGAGACCCAGTACTTC
NA	NA	TRBV24-1	20	TRBJ2-7	CATSDVDRNGHTGLPYEQYF	TGTGCCACCAGTGATGTGGACAGAAACGGACATACAGGACTGCCCTACGAGCAGTACTTC
NA	NA	TRBV7-9	14	TRBJ1-2	CASSLAQGTHGYTF	TGTGCCAGCAGCTTAGCTCAGGGGACTCATGGCTACACCTTC
NA	NA	TRBV18	16	TRBJ2-7	CASSPFVLGHDYEQYF	TGTGCCAGCTCACCTTTTGTTCTGGGGCATGACTACGAGCAGTACTTC
NA	NA	TRBV11-2	14	TRBJ2-5	CASSARGVDATQYF	TGTGCCAGCAGCGCCCGTGGGGTAGATGCGACCCAGTACTTC
NA	TRBD2	TRBV10-3	16	TRBJ2-1	CAISVLAGDSYNEQFF	TGTGCCATCAGTGTTTTGGCGGGAGATTCCTACAATGAGCAGTTCTTC
NA	TRBD2	TRBV7-2	15	TRBJ2-7	CASSHGTSGYYEQYF	TGTGCCAGCAGCCACGGGACTAGCGGATACTACGAGCAGTACTTC
NA	TRBD1	TRBV19	13	TRBJ1-5	CASSSQGDQPQHF	TGTGCCAGTAGTAGTCAGGGGGATCAGCCCCAGCATTTT
NA	NA	TRBV5-5	15	TRBJ1-4	CASTLGTFDGEKLFF	TGTGCCAGCACCTTGGGAACCTTCGATGGTGAAAAACTGTTTTTT
NA	TRBD1	TRBV5-1	12	TRBJ2-7	CASSLGGGEQYF	TGCGCCAGCAGCTTAGGGGGCGGCGAGCAGTACTTC
NA	TRBD2	TRBV6-5	13	TRBJ2-7	CASRAGGRYEQYF	TGTGCCAGCAGAGCGGGGGGACGCTACGAGCAGTACTTC
NA	TRBD1	TRBV10-2	14	TRBJ2-2	CASNVRGYTGELFF	TGCGCCAGCAATGTCAGGGGGTACACCGGGGAGCTGTTTTTT
NA	NA	TRBV28	13	TRBJ2-5	CASSRSGRETQYF	TGTGCCAGCAGCCGATCAGGGAGGGAGACCCAGTACTTC
NA	NA	TRBV5-1	17	TRBJ1-2	CASSLLTVGRGAGGYTF	TGCGCCAGCAGCTTACTAACCGTGGGCAGGGGCGCCGGGGGCTACACCTTC
NA	NA	TRBV29-1	14	TRBJ1-1	CSVGKLSPRTEAFF	TGCAGCGTTGGTAAGTTGTCGCCGAGGACTGAAGCTTTCTTT
NA	NA	TRBV6-1	14	TRBJ1-4	CASREDGTNEKLFF	TGTGCCAGCCGTGAGGATGGGACTAATGAAAAACTGTTTTTT
NA	TRBD2	TRBV3-1/TRBV3-2	15	TRBJ2-2	CASSHGLALTGELFF	TGTGCCAGCAGCCACGGACTAGCGCTCACCGGGGAGCTGTTTTTT
NA	NA	TRBV7-3	12	TRBJ2-7	CASSTHSYEQYF	TGTGCCAGCAGCACCCACTCCTACGAGCAGTACTTC
NA	NA	TRBV7-2	13	TRBJ2-7	CASSSGPTSEQYF	TGTGCCAGCAGCTCCGGACCGACCTCCGAGCAGTACTTC
NA	TRBD2	TRBV5-1	15	TRBJ2-1	CASTETSGSDGVKFF	TGCGCCAGCACCGAAACTAGCGGGAGTGATGGCGTAAAATTCTTC
NA	NA	TRBV10-1	14	TRBJ2-2	CASSARANTGELFF	TGCGCCAGCAGTGCGCGCGCCAACACCGGGGAGCTGTTTTTT
NA	NA	TRBV6-2/TRBV6-3	15	TRBJ1-1	CASSPLRGGDTEAFF	TGTGCCAGCAGTCCCCTCAGGGGAGGGGACACTGAAGCTTTCTTT
NA	TRBD2	TRBV27	17	TRBJ2-1	CASSIDSSGISYNEQFF	TGTGCCAGCAGTATCGATTCTAGCGGGATCTCCTACAATGAGCAGTTCTTC
NA	NA	TRBV11-3	16	TRBJ1-4	CASSPSAGGAVEKLFF	TGTGCCAGCAGCCCCAGCGCTGGGGGCGCGGTTGAAAAACTGTTTTTT
NA	NA	TRBV9	14	TRBJ1-6	CASSVGQHNSPLHF	TGTGCCAGCAGCGTAGGGCAGCATAATTCACCCCTCCACTTT
NA	TRBD2	TRBV7-9	18	TRBJ2-5	CASSPGLRGGRIQETQYF	TGTGCCAGCAGCCCAGGACTCCGGGGCGGGAGAATTCAAGAGACCCAGTACTTC
once	NA	TRBV2	13	TRBJ2-5	CASSEQARETQYF	TGTGCCAGCAGTGAACAGGCCAGGGAGACCCAGTACTTC
NA	NA	TRBV6-5	13	TRBJ2-2	CASSYGGTGELFF	TGTGCCAGCAGTTACGGGGGAACCGGGGAGCTGTTTTTT
few	NA	TRBV2	14	TRBJ1-1	CASSGGTANTEAFF	TGTGCCAGCAGTGGGGGGACGGCGAACACTGAAGCTTTCTTT
NA	TRBD1	TRBV4-1	19	TRBJ1-2	CASSQDPRYRGSPNYGYTF	TGCGCCAGCAGCCAAGATCCCCGTTACAGGGGATCGCCTAACTATGGCTACACCTTC
NA	TRBD2	TRBV19	18	TRBJ2-2	CASSIGSTSGRGTGELFF	TGTGCCAGTAGTATAGGCTCCACTAGCGGGAGGGGGACCGGGGAGCTGTTTTTT
NA	NA	TRBV2	13	TRBJ1-4	CASSRGTNEKLFF	TGTGCCAGCTCTAGGGGGACCAATGAAAAACTGTTTTTT
NA	NA	TRBV19	15	TRBJ1-5	CASRFLTGPNQPQHF	TGTGCCAGTAGGTTCCTGACAGGTCCCAATCAGCCCCAGCATTTT
NA	TRBD1	TRBV10-3	13	TRBJ1-4	CAANDRVGEKLFF	TGTGCCGCCAACGACAGGGTCGGGGAAAAACTGTTTTTT